These 12 T cell receptor beta chains originate from one sample sequenced in a study of cytomegalovirus exposure and HLA in healthy donors. Primers for the PCR totalled 60 Vbeta and 13 Jbeta. This table comes from immunoSEQ multiplex PCR, and its TCRdb copy is limited to in-frame clones, with some not included. Among approximately 120,000 clones listed, around 75% were seen once. The source material was PBMCs. The receptors were gathered from a man aged 30 to 39 in good health and CMV-seronegative.

The chain carries TRBV7-6 and TRBJ2-7, with D perhaps TRBD2 (7 bases). Trimming removed 4 bases from V and 3 bases from J, with 13 bases in between. This CDR3 comprises 14 residues. CDR1 and CDR2 (germline): SGHVS, FNYEAQ. Here the CDR3 DNA reads TGTGCCAGCAGCTATGGGGGGGCGCGCTACGAGCAGTACTTC. Translation: CASSYGGARYEQYF.

This clone has only one observation. J is TRBJ2-5 and V is TRBV4-3; D not certain. V lost 0 bases and J 5 bases, leaving 7 bases between the germline ends. Germline loops: CDR1 LGHNA, CDR2 YSLEER. The CDR3 contains 13 residues. CDR3 sequence: CASSQEAWETQYF. CDR3 bases: TGCGCCAGCAGCCAAGAAGCATGGGAGACCCAGTACTTC.

The chain joins TRBV6-5 to TRBJ1-1; the match to TRBD1 covers 9 bases. Germline CDR1 is MNHEY and CDR2 is SVGAGI. The CDR3 covers 15 residues. V dropped 6 bases and J dropped 3; count of bases not matched to a gene: 8. This CDR3 is CASRTGGARDTEAFF. In nucleotides, the CDR3 is TGTGCCAGCAGAACAGGGGGCGCAAGGGACACTGAAGCTTTCTTT.

The chain couples TRBV5-4 to TRBJ1-1, with TRBD1 matching over 8 bases. The ends lost 4 bases at V and 1 base at J; junction bases unmatched: 6. CDR1 is SGHNT and CDR2 is YYREEE in the germline V gene (reference sequence). This CDR3 spans 15 amino acids. CDR3 sequence (DNA): TGTGCCAGCAGCATTTCCGGGACAGGGAACACTGAAGCTTTCTTT. Protein product: CASSISGTGNTEAFF.

The chain recombines TRBV29-1 with TRBJ2-7; D remains unclear. Trimming cost V 1 base and J 3 bases, with 10 bases left between them. From germline, CDR1 is SQVTM and CDR2 ANQGSEA. There are 13 residues in the CDR3. CDR3 residues: CSVEGSLFYEQYF. The CDR3 DNA reads TGCAGCGTTGAAGGTTCCCTCTTCTACGAGCAGTACTTC.

The chain has TRBV29-1 and TRBJ2-3; D perhaps matches TRBD2 (5 bases). Trimming took off 7 bases at V and 2 bases at J, with 10 bases between the two ends. This CDR3 contains 12 residues. Germline CDR1 reads SQVTM; CDR2 reads ANQGSEA. The CDR3 DNA sequence: TGCAGCGGTCCGGGAATCACAGATACGCAGTATTTT. It encodes CSGPGITDTQYF.

This sequence joins TRBV18 and TRBJ1-2; possible D gene TRBD1, 5 bases. The CDR3 has 17 amino acids. V was pared by 2 bases and J by 3 bases, with 19 bases between. Germline lookup yields CDR1 KGHSH and CDR2 LQKENI. The CDR3 nucleotides are TGTGCCAGCTCACCATGGCCCCCCAGGGAAGGGGACTATGGCTACACCTTC. It codes for CASSPWPPREGDYGYTF.

The chain couples TRBV30 to TRBJ2-5, with 7 bases aligning to TRBD1. The CDR3 totals 13 residues. Germline loops: CDR1 GTSNPN, CDR2 SVGIG (reference sequence). Trimming took 0 bases from V and 10 from J; bases not matched to a gene: 8. The CDR3 nucleotides read TGTGCCTGGAGTGTACCTAGTCCAGGGGGCCAGTACTTC. Translation: CAWSVPSPGGQYF.

The V gene is TRBV6-4, the J gene TRBJ2-3; 8 bases are a match to TRBD2. This CDR3 has 15 amino acids. Germline V gene lookup returns CDR1 MRHNA and CDR2 SNTAGT. J was trimmed by 6 bases and V by 6 bases; bases with no gene match: 11. For the CDR3, the DNA is TGTGCCAGCAGGGAAATAGCGGGAACCGGGGATACGCAGTATTTT. Its protein product is CASREIAGTGDTQYF.

V usage is TRBV19 and J usage is TRBJ2-7; 11 positions agree with TRBD1. The trim removed 5 bases at V and 4 bases at J, leaving 7 bases unmatched. The CDR3 contains 15 residues. The germline CDR1 and CDR2 sequences are LNHDA and SQIVND (reference sequence). DNA of the CDR3: TGTGCCAGTAGTTCAACCGGGACAGGGGGATACGAGCAGTACTTC. This sequence encodes CASSSTGTGGYEQYF.

This sequence joins TRBV4-2 and TRBJ2-2, with TRBD1 matching over 8 bases. V shed 4 bases and J 4 bases; nucleotides not matched to a gene: 8. The CDR3 consists of 16 residues. The germline gives CDR1 LGHNA, CDR2 YNFKEQ. CDR3 DNA: TGTGCCAGCAGCCTACACGGACAGGGTTTCACCGGGGAGCTGTTTTTT. Translation gives CASSLHGQGFTGELFF.

This clone occurred a few times. The chain carries TRBV9 and TRBJ1-4; TRBD1 aligns across 9 bases. The CDR3 covers 15 residues. Germline values: CDR1 SGDLS, CDR2 YYNGEE. J lost 7 bases, V lost 1 base, and 5 bases had no gene match. The CDR3 sequence is CASSVLGDRVEKLFF. CDR3 DNA: TGTGCCAGCAGCGTACTGGGGGACAGGGTTGAAAAACTGTTTTTT.